A selection of T cell receptor beta chains follows, all from one sample in a study of CD8 T cell repertoires and HIV-1 epitope variants. The repertoire was sequenced with immunoSEQ multiplex PCR; TCRdb's copy has only in-frame clones and lacks some. The data hold approximately 90,000 clones, with around 67% observed a single time. Specimen: uncultured baseline CD8+ T cells from peripheral blood mononuclear cells (PBMCs). Source of these receptors: a male donor with HIV. Each CDR3 is given with its conserved first and last residue. The D gene is left open where the match is weak. Size values are once, few and many counts, or a class for expanded clones, and some rows have none.

>TRBV6-5|-|TRBJ1-1|-
TGTGCCAGCAGTTACTCTCGGGGGGACAACACTGAAGCTTTCTTT
CASSYSRGDNTEAFF
>TRBV5-4|once|TRBJ2-5|-
TGTGCCAGCAGCCTACTACGGGGCAATGGGGAGACCCAGTACTTC
CASSLLRGNGETQYF
>TRBV6-5|few|TRBJ1-6|-
TGTGCCAGCAGTCGGGGGGAAGGATCACCCCTCCACTTT
CASSRGEGSPLHF
>TRBV25-1|-|TRBJ2-7|TRBD1
TGTGCCAGCAGTGATGACAGGGGGTGGGAGCAGTACTTC
CASSDDRGWEQYF
>TRBV7-9|-|TRBJ1-1|-
TGTGCCAGCAGCTTACAGGGTGGGAACACTGAAGCTTTCTTT
CASSLQGGNTEAFF
>TRBV6-1|-|TRBJ2-5|TRBD2
TGTGCCAGCAGTGGACAGATCTTTTTAGCGGGAGGAATTAAGGAGACCCAGTACTTC
CASSGQIFLAGGIKETQYF
>TRBV5-1|few|TRBJ1-4|-
TGCGCCAGCAGCAAAACCGAGGACAGAAAACTGTTTTTT
CASSKTEDRKLFF
>TRBV29-1|-|TRBJ2-1|TRBD2
TGCAGCGTTGACGGGACTAGCTATGAGCAGTTCTTC
CSVDGTSYEQFF
>TRBV5-4|-|TRBJ2-7|TRBD2
TGTGCCAGCCAAGCGGGAGTGTCCTACGAGCAGTACTTC
CASQAGVSYEQYF
>TRBV7-3|-|TRBJ2-5|-
TGTGCCAGCAGCCCCGATTTGGAGACCCAGTACTTC
CASSPDLETQYF
>TRBV7-7|-|TRBJ2-1|-
TGTGCTAGCAGCTCAACAGCGACAGTCAATGAGCAGTTCTTC
CASSSTATVNEQFF
>TRBV7-9|few|TRBJ2-7|-
TGTGCCAGCACCTCTGGCGGTACCTACGAGCAGTACTTC
CASTSGGTYEQYF
>TRBV2|-|TRBJ1-4|-
TGTGCCAGCAGTTACACACCCACAACTAATGAAAAACTGTTTTTT
CASSYTPTTNEKLFF
>TRBV9|-|TRBJ2-1|TRBD2
TGTGCCAGCAGCCCCTGGACTAGCGGGGGCCGGGAGCAGTTCTTC
CASSPWTSGGREQFF
>TRBV9|once|TRBJ1-1|TRBD1
TGTGCCAGCAGCCCCCTAGACAGGGTGACTGAAGCTTTCTTT
CASSPLDRVTEAFF
>TRBV5-6|-|TRBJ2-3|TRBD1
TGTGCCAGCAGCTTACAGGGGGAAGCAGATACGCAGTATTTT
CASSLQGEADTQYF
>TRBV28|-|TRBJ1-5|TRBD1
TGTGCCAGCAGGCCGGGACAGGGGGAGGATCAGCCCCAGCATTTT
CASRPGQGEDQPQHF
>TRBV27|few|TRBJ2-1|-
TGTGCCAGCAGTTTATCGGGAGGATCCTACAATGAGCAGTTCTTC
CASSLSGGSYNEQFF
>TRBV6-6|-|TRBJ2-5|-
TGTGCCAGCAGTACCACTGGGGCTGGGGAGACCCAGTACTTC
CASSTTGAGETQYF
>TRBV27|once|TRBJ1-2|-
TGTGCCAGCAGTTCCAGGACAGCCTCTTCCCCTAACTATGGCTACACCTTC
CASSSRTASSPNYGYTF
>TRBV7-8|few|TRBJ2-4|-
TGTGCCAGCAGCTTATCCAGGGCCAAAAACATTCAGTACTTC
CASSLSRAKNIQYF
>TRBV30|-|TRBJ1-2|-
TGTGCCTGGAGTGTACGGGGCGCTTTCTATGGCTACACCTTC
CAWSVRGAFYGYTF
>TRBV6-6|-|TRBJ2-7|-
TGTGCCAGCAGCTTGGACCCGAGTTCCTACGAGCAGTACTTC
CASSLDPSSYEQYF
>TRBV6-5|-|TRBJ1-1|-
TGTGCCAGCAGTTACAATGGCCTGTATAACACTGAAGCTTTCTTT
CASSYNGLYNTEAFF
>TRBV13|-|TRBJ1-5|-
TGTGCCAGCAGCATTAGTAGCAATCAGCCCCAGCATTTT
CASSISSNQPQHF
>TRBV4-2|few|TRBJ1-4|TRBD1
TGTGCCAGCAGCCAAGAGGGACAGGAGAATGAAAAACTGTTTTTT
CASSQEGQENEKLFF
>TRBV28|few|TRBJ2-7|TRBD2
TGTGCCAGCAGTCCAGGACTAGCTATGTACGAGCAGTACTTC
CASSPGLAMYEQYF
>TRBV6-6|-|TRBJ2-7|TRBD2
TGTGCCAGCAGACCGGGGGGGCTCGGCGAGCAGTACTTC
CASRPGGLGEQYF
>TRBV27|-|TRBJ2-7|-
TGTGCCAGCAGTTTCGCTCGGGGGATCGAGCAGTACTTC
CASSFARGIEQYF
>TRBV5-1|few|TRBJ2-1|TRBD1
TGCGCCAGCAGCTTGAATCCGGGACAGGGAGTTTTCTTC
CASSLNPGQGVFF
>TRBV6-6|-|TRBJ2-2|-
TGTGCCACCTGGACTTCTTACACCGGGGAGCTGTTTTTT
CATWTSYTGELFF